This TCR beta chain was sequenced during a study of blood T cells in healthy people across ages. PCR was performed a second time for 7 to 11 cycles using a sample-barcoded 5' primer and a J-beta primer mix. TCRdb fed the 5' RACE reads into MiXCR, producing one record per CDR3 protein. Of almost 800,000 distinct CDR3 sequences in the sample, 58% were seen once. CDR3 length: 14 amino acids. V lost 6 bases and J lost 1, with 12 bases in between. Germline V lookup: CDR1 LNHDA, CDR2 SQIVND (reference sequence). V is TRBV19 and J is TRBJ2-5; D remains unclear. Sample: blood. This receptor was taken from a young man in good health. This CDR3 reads CASRIEDRQETQYF. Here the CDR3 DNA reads TGTGCCAGTAGGATCGAGGACCGCCAAGAGACCCAGTACTTC.